This T cell receptor (beta chain) was sequenced for a study of tumor-infiltrating lymphocytes in localized non-small cell lung cancer. The V and J ends lost 3 bases and 1 base, in that order; junction bases with no gene match: 2. Per the germline V gene, CDR1 is SGHVS and CDR2 is FQNEAQ. The CDR3 sequence is 15 residues long. The method was immunoSEQ multiplex PCR; TCRdb's version includes in-frame clones alone and lacks a portion of them. The table lists about 14,000 clones, 82% of them singletons. With regard to this clone: What it binds is not known.

Points from the study as a whole: IM1 and IM2 tumors showed no difference in T-cell fraction. TCR sequencing covered a subset of patients with enough tissue.

This TCR derives from a human donor with non-small cell lung cancer. The J gene is TRBJ2-3, the V gene TRBV7-8, with 9 bases identical to TRBD2. The specimen was lung tumor tissue. The CDR3 sequence is CASSFGGRGTDTQYF. Written as DNA, the CDR3 is TGTGCCAGCAGCTTTGGCGGGAGGGGCACAGATACGCAGTATTTT.